This is a list of T cell receptor beta chains from one sample in a study of blood T cell repertoires in COVID-19. Profiled with immunoSEQ multiplex PCR; TCRdb holds only in-frame clones, not every one. The table includes approximately 380,000 clones, more than 70% detected once. The sample was PBMCs or T cells enriched from blood (not recorded which). Receptors originate from a young woman who had recovered from COVID-19. Each CDR3 is given with its conserved first and last residue. A D gene is named only where the DNA matches it firmly. Some rows have no size entry. The others give once, few or many, or a class for an expanded clone.

TRBJ2-1	TRBV18	.	.	TGTGCCAGCTCACCATCGACTAGCAATGAGCAGTTCTTC	CASSPSTSNEQFF
TRBJ2-7	TRBV15	.	TRBD2	TGTGCCACCAGCAGAGAACTAGCGGGGATCCTGGCCGAGCAGTACTTC	CATSRELAGILAEQYF
TRBJ1-2	TRBV20-1	.	.	TGCAGTGCTAGTGATCAGGGGACCTACCATGGCTACACCTTC	CSASDQGTYHGYTF
TRBJ1-1	TRBV12-3/TRBV12-4	.	TRBD1	TGTGCCAGCAGCTTTATGACAGGGACTGAAGCTTTCTTT	CASSFMTGTEAFF
TRBJ1-3	TRBV9	.	.	TGTGCCAGCAGCGTAGGGGTTACAGGGTCGGGAAACACCATATATTTT	CASSVGVTGSGNTIYF
TRBJ2-7	TRBV4-1	.	TRBD2	TGCGCCAGCAGCCAAGAATGGGAGCGGGGGCTGGGCTCCTACGAGCAGTACTTC	CASSQEWERGLGSYEQYF
TRBJ1-1	TRBV10-3	.	.	TGTGCCATCAGAGAGGAGAGGAACACTGAAGCTTTCTTT	CAIREERNTEAFF
TRBJ1-5	TRBV19	.	.	TGTGCCAGTAGCTATCCCTCGGGGTATGGGAGCAATCAGCCCCAGCATTTT	CASSYPSGYGSNQPQHF
TRBJ2-7	TRBV7-2	.	.	TGTGCCAGCAGCCAATCGACAGGAAATTCCTACGAGCAGTACTTC	CASSQSTGNSYEQYF
TRBJ2-1	TRBV6-5	.	TRBD2	TGTGCCAGCAAAAGAGCGGGGATTGTTTACAATGAGCAGTTCTTC	CASKRAGIVYNEQFF
TRBJ1-2	TRBV7-6	.	.	TGTGCCAGCAGCTTAGCAAGTGGCAGGGCCAACTATGGCTACACCTTC	CASSLASGRANYGYTF
TRBJ1-2	TRBV12-3/TRBV12-4	.	.	TGTGCCAGCGGCTTGGACTATGGCTACACCTTC	CASGLDYGYTF
TRBJ1-1	TRBV19	once	TRBD1	TGTGCCAGTAGTGACAAGGGGGCCCTCACTGAAGCTTTCTTT	CASSDKGALTEAFF
TRBJ1-2	TRBV18	.	.	TGTGCCAGCTCACCAAGGGGCGACGGCGGCTACACCTTC	CASSPRGDGGYTF
TRBJ2-2	TRBV27	.	.	TGTGCCAGCAGCAAATTAAACGAGTATAGAGGATCCGGGGAGCTGTTTTTT	CASSKLNEYRGSGELFF
TRBJ1-1	TRBV12-3/TRBV12-4	.	TRBD1	TGTGCCAGCAGTTTAGCTACAGGGGAGAGAGCTTTCTTT	CASSLATGERAFF
TRBJ2-7	TRBV10-3	.	TRBD2	TGTGCCATCAGTTGGACTAGCGGGGGGGCCGGGTCCTACGAGCAGTACTTC	CAISWTSGGAGSYEQYF
TRBJ1-2	TRBV7-9	.	.	TGTGCCAGCAGCTCGGGGGTTTATGGCTACACCTTC	CASSSGVYGYTF
TRBJ2-7	TRBV7-8	.	.	TGTGCCAGCAGCTTAAGGCTGAGGCTAGACTCCTACGAGCAGTACTTC	CASSLRLRLDSYEQYF
TRBJ2-7	TRBV7-3	.	TRBD1	TGTGCCAGCAGCCCGGACAGGGTTGGCGAGCAGTACTTC	CASSPDRVGEQYF
TRBJ2-3	TRBV11-1	few	TRBD1	TGTGCCAGCAGCTTAGATATCAGGGGGACAGATACGCAGTATTTT	CASSLDIRGTDTQYF
TRBJ2-1	TRBV7-3	.	.	TGTGCCAGCAGCCCAGGGGTCTCGAGCTCCTACAATGAGCAGTTCTTC	CASSPGVSSSYNEQFF
TRBJ2-1	TRBV7-2	.	.	TGTGCCAGCAGCTCCCAAACTCAGGGCAATGAGCAGTTCTTC	CASSSQTQGNEQFF
TRBJ2-3	TRBV6-5	.	.	TGTGCCAGCAGACTTACTAGCACAGATACGCAGTATTTT	CASRLTSTDTQYF
TRBJ1-2	TRBV29-1	.	.	TGCAGCGTTGAAGAATGGGACACCTTGAACTATGGCTACACCTTC	CSVEEWDTLNYGYTF
TRBJ1-3	TRBV11-3	.	TRBD1	TGTGCCAGCAGCCACAGGGGCTCTGGAAACACCATATATTTT	CASSHRGSGNTIYF
TRBJ1-2	TRBV2	.	TRBD1	TGTGCCAGCAGTGACAGGGGGCGCAACTATGGCTACACCTTC	CASSDRGRNYGYTF
TRBJ1-4	TRBV12-3/TRBV12-4	once	.	TGTGCCAGCAGTTACTTACAGGACAAACTGTTTTTT	CASSYLQDKLFF
TRBJ1-3	TRBV6-5	.	.	TGTGCCAGCAGGGGCGTGAGTCTGGGAAACACCATATATTTT	CASRGVSLGNTIYF
TRBJ2-3	TRBV11-2	.	.	TGTGCCAGCAGCTCACTGGGGGGGCTCAACGGGGATACGCAGTATTTT	CASSSLGGLNGDTQYF
TRBJ2-2	TRBV2	.	TRBD1	TGTGCCAGCAGTGTTGGGGACAGGGACACCGGGGAGCTGTTTTTT	CASSVGDRDTGELFF